This TCR beta chain was identified during a study of T cell repertoires in cytomegalovirus infection. General study points: Cumulative public TCR beta family frequency identified CMV carriers with the relevant HLA.

With 0 bases clipped from V and 4 bases from J, the junction kept 7 bases outside the gene matches. The length of the CDR3 is 17 residues. CDR1 and CDR2 (germline): LGHNA, YNFKEQ. TCRdb recomputed calls from the reads with MiXCR, one row per CDR3 protein. Of approximately 500,000 distinct CDR3 sequences in the sample, approximately 15% were seen once. As regards this clonotype: The target antigen is unknown.

The chain has TRBV4-2 and TRBJ2-7, with 12 bases identical to TRBD2. Input material: CD8+ T cells from PBMCs. The TCR originated in a human donor in good health (CMV status not recorded). Some clones in this sample may be carry-over from other donors' samples. The CDR3 nucleotides are TGTGCCAGCAGCCAAGATGGACTCGGGACTAGCGGGTACGAGCAGTACTTC. Encoded protein: CASSQDGLGTSGYEQYF.